The 20 T cell receptor beta chains presented below share a single source sample, sequenced in a study of regulatory T cells in long-lasting Graves disease. iRepertoire HTBI primers and Arm-PCR of CDR3 regions built TCR beta libraries. Each CDR3 protein is one row after TCRdb ran MiXCR on the multiplex PCR reads. The sample shows 700,000 or so distinct CDR3 sequences, about 30% of them seen only once. The time point denotes: persistent/refractory GD, antithyroid drugs over 5 years with positive TRAb. Generation of the TCR library employed RNA extracted from PBMCs. This specimen consisted of peripheral blood mononuclear cells (PBMCs), obtained when the disease was refractory, from a patient treated with antithyroid drugs. The receptor source for this set is a female donor with Graves disease.

Comments on this clonotype: The CDR3 end shows no conserved phenylalanine or tryptophan, and so a read error is likely. V usage is TRBV30 and J usage is TRBJ1-6, with a weak D call TRBD1 (5 bases). Germline V gene sequence: CDR1 GTSNPN, CDR2 SVGIG (reference sequence). V was trimmed by 3 bases and J by 9 bases, leaving 15 bases between them. The CDR3 runs 14 residues. The CDR3 sequence is CAWSEGRGASPLHS. The CDR3, as DNA: TGTGCCTGGAGCGAAGGACGGGGCGCTTCACCCCTCCACTCT.

This clonotype was observed at least ten times. The V and J genes are TRBV12-3 or TRBV12-4 and TRBJ1-5; D ambiguous. Trimming took 4 bases from V and 0 from J, leaving 16 bases between them. The CDR3 contains 17 residues. The CDR3 is CASSSSGLRSSNQPQHF. In DNA form, the CDR3 reads TGTGCCAGCAGTTCTTCAGGTCTTAGATCTAGCAATCAGCCCCAGCATTTT.

For the CDR3, the DNA is TGCGCCAGCAGCACCACCGGACAGGGGGTTTACGAGCAGTACTTC. Protein sequence: CASSTTGQGVYEQYF. V is TRBV5-1 and J is TRBJ2-7; 10 positions agree with TRBD1. This CDR3 comprises 15 residues. Germline values: CDR1 SGHRS, CDR2 YFSETQ. Losses at the gene ends were 4 bases for V and 4 bases for J; bases not matched to a gene: 8.

The chain combines TRBV30 with TRBJ2-4; the D gene is possibly TRBD2 (6 bases). CDR3 length: 13 residues. Germline V gene data show CDR1 as GTSNPN and CDR2 as SVGIG (reference sequence). V lost 2 bases and J 7 bases, leaving 12 bases between the germline ends. The CDR3 DNA sequence: TGTGCCTGGAGTAATGATCGGGGGAACATTCAGTACTTC. Protein: CAWSNDRGNIQYF.

With regard to this clonotype: Compared with germline, one end of the junction differs, possibly owing to a read error. This chain connects TRBV6-5 to TRBJ1-4; D is unresolved. Germline CDR1 is MNHEY and CDR2 is SVGAGI. The CDR3 has 15 residues. This CDR3 is CASSYRGVGNEKLSF. The CDR3 DNA reads TGTGCCAGCAGTTACCGTGGGGTAGGCAATGAAAAACTGTCTTTT.

This clonotype occurred a few times. This chain connects TRBV6-1 to TRBJ1-5; 11 bases agree with TRBD1. The V segment lost 1 base and the J segment 5 bases; nucleotides outside the gene matches: 4. The length of the CDR3 is 16 residues. Looked up from germline, CDR1 is MNHNS and CDR2 is SASEGT. In DNA, the CDR3 is TGTGCCAGCAGTGAAGAAAGGACAGGGGGCCATCAGCCCCAGCATTTT. Protein product: CASSEERTGGHQPQHF.

This clonotype showed up just a few times. The genes are TRBV12-5 and TRBJ2-7; 8 bases align to TRBD1. The J segment lost 2 bases and the V segment lost 3 bases, leaving 6 bases of the junction unmatched. This CDR3 has 15 amino acids. The germline CDR1 and CDR2 sequences are LGHNT and FRNRAP. This CDR3 reads CASGFPQGAAYEQYF. The CDR3 coding sequence is TGTGCTAGTGGTTTCCCCCAGGGGGCCGCCTACGAGCAGTACTTC.

V and J are TRBV7-3 and TRBJ2-1, with TRBD2 identical over 8 bases. CDR3 length: 15 amino acids. The germline CDR1 and CDR2 sequences are SGHTA and FQGTGA. The trim removed 2 bases at V and 9 bases at J, leaving 9 bases unmatched. Written as DNA, the CDR3 is TGTGCCAGCAGCTTAGGGGTTAGCGGGAATCGTGAGCAGTTCTTC. Translated: CASSLGVSGNREQFF.

This clonotype was recorded many times. This rearrangement joins TRBV12-3 or TRBV12-4 to TRBJ1-1, with a weak D call TRBD1 (6 bases). The CDR3 has 15 amino acids. V was shortened by 6 bases and J by 1 base, with 15 bases between the two germline ends. CDR3 bases: TGTGCCAGCAGAATAACAGGGAGGGGGAACACTGAAGCTTTCTTT. Encoded protein: CASRITGRGNTEAFF.

This chain links TRBV29-1 with TRBJ1-2, with 9 bases lining up with TRBD1. Germline CDR1 reads SQVTM; CDR2 reads ANQGSEA. This CDR3 has 14 amino acids. Trimming cost V 2 bases and J 3 bases; bases outside gene matches: 4. The CDR3 region is CSVEKGQGDYGYTF. CDR3 in DNA: TGCAGCGTTGAAAAGGGACAGGGTGACTATGGCTACACCTTC.

The chain links TRBV11-2 to TRBJ2-1; 8 nucleotides match TRBD2. CDR1 SGHAT and CDR2 FQNNGV come from the germline V gene. The trim removed 1 base at V and 9 bases at J, leaving 8 bases unmatched. This CDR3 is built from 15 residues. The CDR3 bases are TGTGCCAGCAGCTTAGTAAGAGGGAGCGGGAGTGAGCAGTTCTTC. This translates into CASSLVRGSGSEQFF.

The chain combines TRBV20-1 with TRBJ2-7; TRBD2 matches at 12 bases. The CDR3 has 16 residues. In germline, CDR1 is DFQATT, CDR2 SNEGSKA (reference sequence). Losses at the gene ends were 3 bases for V and 0 bases for J; bases not matched to a gene: 6. CDR3 residues: CSASRTSGTYSYEQYF. The CDR3 DNA sequence: TGCAGTGCTAGTAGGACTAGCGGGACTTACTCCTACGAGCAGTACTTC.

The CDR3 DNA sequence: TGTGCCATGTCCGGGACAGGTTCCTCTGGGGCCAACGTCCTGACTTTC. This encodes CAMSGTGSSGANVLTF. The chain combines TRBV10-3 with TRBJ2-6; 8 positions match TRBD1. The ends lost 9 bases at V and 0 bases at J; junction bases unmatched: 7. This CDR3 has 16 amino acids. Germline values: CDR1 ENHRY, CDR2 SYGVKD.

In this sample, this clonotype turned up a few times. J is TRBJ2-2 and V is TRBV29-1, with a tentative D call TRBD2 (5 bases). V was clipped by 4 bases and J by 8 bases, with 11 bases between them. This CDR3 is 12 amino acids long. Germline V gene lookup returns CDR1 SQVTM and CDR2 ANQGSEA. The CDR3 nucleotides are TGCAGCGTTGCCCGGGGATCTGGGGAGCTGTTTTTT. It is translated as CSVARGSGELFF.

This clonotype was counted only a few times. This chain uses TRBV28 with TRBJ1-5; TRBD1 is a possible D gene (5 bases). This CDR3 contains 15 residues. Germline V gives CDR1 MDHEN, CDR2 SYDVKM. V lost 1 base and J 6 bases, leaving 13 bases between the germline ends. CDR3 nucleotide sequence: TGTGCCAGCAGTTTATTGGCAGGGTTTGGTCAGCCCCAGCATTTT. Amino acid sequence: CASSLLAGFGQPQHF.

The chain employs TRBV5-6 and TRBJ2-7; a weak D match, TRBD2 (6 bases). Germline V gene lookup returns CDR1 SGHDT and CDR2 YYEEEE. V was cut by 1 base and J by 3 bases, with 11 bases left in between. This CDR3 region has 14 residues. CDR3 region: CASSLKGGNYEQYF. In nucleotides, the CDR3 is TGTGCCAGCAGCTTGAAGGGAGGAAACTACGAGCAGTACTTC.

The genes are TRBV19 and TRBJ2-6; D is ambiguous. The CDR3 is 15 residues long. Germline values: CDR1 LNHDA, CDR2 SQIVND (reference sequence). V dropped 1 base and J dropped 0 bases, with 4 bases sitting between them. CDR3 in DNA: TGTGCCAGTAGTATAGCGCGCTCTGGGGCCAACGTCCTGACTTTC. Encoded protein: CASSIARSGANVLTF.

The chain has TRBV3-1 and TRBJ1-6, with D maybe TRBD1 (5 bases). The CDR3 runs to 15 residues. The V gene's germline CDR1 is LGHDT and CDR2 YNNKEL (reference sequence). Trimming took off 0 bases at V and 8 bases at J, with 11 bases between the two ends. CDR3 protein: CASSQDPGRHSPLHF. CDR3 nucleotide sequence: TGTGCCAGCAGCCAAGATCCAGGGCGTCATTCACCCCTCCACTTT.

This clonotype appeared many times. V gene TRBV12-3 or TRBV12-4 combines with J gene TRBJ2-7; tentative D call: TRBD2 (6 bases). Trimming removed 4 bases at V and 6 bases at J, with 16 bases between. The CDR3 covers 14 residues. CDR3 protein: CASSSFSGVSEQYF. The CDR3 DNA follows: TGTGCCAGCAGTTCGTTTAGCGGTGTGAGCGAGCAGTACTTC.

This clonotype was counted at least ten times. The V call is TRBV24-1, the J call TRBJ1-2, with D hard to call. Germline CDR1 and CDR2: KGHDR and SFDVKD. The CDR3 covers 14 residues. The ends were cut back, 9 bases at V and 0 bases at J, with 13 bases in the middle. This chain's CDR3 is CATQGADTNYGYTF. The CDR3 region has the DNA TGTGCCACCCAAGGAGCAGATACTAACTATGGCTACACCTTC.